These 22 T cell receptor beta chains originate from one sample sequenced in a study of regulatory T cells in long-lasting Graves disease (dated by TCRdb to 2020 to 2022). The library was produced with multiplex PCR. Sequencer: Illumina HiSeq 4000. CDR3 regions were amplified by Arm-PCR with iRepertoire HTBI primers to construct TCR beta libraries. TCRdb's own reprocessing of the public reads used fastp at Q25 and MiXCR and kept productive beta chains. CDR3 protein sequences are deduplicated, and each keeps its most common genes and DNA. This sample comprises 350,000 to 450,000 distinct CDR3 sequences, roughly 20% of them detected only once. The ten largest clones capture around a quarter of the sample. The time point label here, explained by the study, means: persistent/refractory GD, antithyroid drugs over 5 years with positive TRAb. For both TCR sequencing and RNA sequencing, RNA was extracted from PBMCs in TRIzol.

The sequencing used peripheral blood mononuclear cells (PBMCs), collected when the disease was refractory, from a patient treated with antithyroid drugs. The receptors originated from a woman between 40 and 50 years old with Graves disease. Donor details come from another sample of the same person, matched by shared clones.

The chain has TRBV29-1 and TRBJ1-6; D call uncertain. V gave up 5 bases and J gave up 0 bases, with 17 bases separating them. The CDR3 loop spans 17 amino acids. Germline CDR1 is SQVTM and CDR2 is ANQGSEA. CDR3 sequence: CSVSDTLLISYNSPLHF. In DNA, the CDR3 is TGCAGCGTTTCCGACACCTTACTAATCTCCTATAATTCACCCCTCCACTTT.

The chain joins TRBV30 to TRBJ1-2; D not certain. The CDR3 is 14 amino acids. V lost 1 base to trimming and J lost 2 bases, with 11 bases between them. CDR1 is GTSNPN and CDR2 is SVGIG in the germline V gene (reference sequence). The CDR3 spells CAWSARGGNYGYTF. DNA of the CDR3: TGTGCCTGGAGTGCACGGGGAGGAAACTATGGCTACACCTTC. The full variable domain, in which reference TRBV30 and TRBJ1-2 provide the parts outside the CDR3, is SQTIHQWPATLVQPVGSPLSLECTVEGTSNPNLYWYRQAAGRGLQLLFYSVGIGQISSEVPQNLSASRPQDRQFILSSKKLLLSDSGFYLCAWSARGGNYGYTFGSGTRLTVV.

Note on this clonotype: A much larger clone lies one base from this, so it may be a read error. The chain employs TRBV6-2 or TRBV6-3 and TRBJ1-5; unclear D gene. There are 14 residues in the CDR3. The V end lost 6 bases, the J end lost 8 bases, and 17 bases lay between the germline ends. CDR1 is MNHEY, CDR2 SVGEGT, per germline. The CDR3 is CASSTDGSLKPQHF. DNA of the CDR3: TGTGCCAGCAGCACGGACGGATCCCTTAAGCCCCAGCATTTT.

J is TRBJ1-6 and V is TRBV6-5; 9 bases line up with TRBD1. V was pared by 2 bases and J by 10 bases, with 6 bases of the junction left unmatched. This CDR3 is 15 amino acids long. CDR1 MNHEY and CDR2 SVGAGI come from the germline V gene. CDR3 bases: TGTGCCAGCAGTTACCCGGGACAGGGTGGCTCACCCCTCCACTTT. This gives the protein CASSYPGQGGSPLHF.

The chain couples TRBV4-1 to TRBJ2-7; possibly TRBD2 for D (6 bases). V lost 5 bases to trimming and J lost 2 bases, with 13 bases between them. The CDR3 is 14 residues long. Germline loops: CDR1 MGHRA, CDR2 YSYEKL. DNA for the CDR3: TGCGCCAGCAGCACCCGGACTAAAACCTACGAGCAGTACTTC. It encodes CASSTRTKTYEQYF.

This clonotype showed up many times. This chain joins TRBV2 and TRBJ2-6; no clear D gene. The CDR3 is 15 residues long. The germline gives CDR1 SNHLY, CDR2 FYNNEI. Between the trimmed V and J ends, which lost 5 bases and 2 bases, there was a span of 10 bases. The CDR3 sequence is CASSRSPPGANVLTF. CDR3 coding DNA: TGTGCCAGCAGTCGTAGTCCACCTGGGGCCAACGTCCTGACTTTC.

Remarks on this clonotype: A much larger clone sits a single nucleotide away, making a read error possible. The chain recombines TRBV20-1 with TRBJ2-7; D call uncertain. This CDR3 has 13 amino acids. CDR1 and CDR2 from the germline V gene are DFQATT and SNEGSKA (reference sequence). CDR3 region: CSARDASSYGQYF. The CDR3 DNA reads TGCAGTGCTAGAGACGCAAGCTCCTACGGGCAGTACTTC.

This clonotype was counted many times. The J gene is TRBJ1-4, the V gene TRBV7-8; perhaps TRBD1 as D (6 bases). CDR1 and CDR2 from the germline V gene are SGHVS and FQNEAQ. Trimming left V 5 bases short and J 5 bases short, with 15 bases between. This CDR3 is built from 15 residues. The CDR3 sequence: CASSLGATDNEKLFF. The CDR3 DNA follows: TGTGCCAGCAGCCTGGGGGCCACAGACAATGAAAAACTGTTTTTT. The full variable domain, with the rest looked up from reference TRBV7-8 and TRBJ1-4, is GAGVSQSPRYKVAKRGQDVALRCDPISGHVSLFWYQQALGQGPEFLTYFQNEAQLDKSGLPSDRFFAERPEGSVSTLKIQRTQQEDSAVYLCASSLGATDNEKLFFGSGTQLSVL.

This clonotype was recorded at least ten times. The chain links TRBV2 to TRBJ1-5; 8 bases agree with TRBD1. Germline values: CDR1 SNHLY, CDR2 FYNNEI. J gave up 6 bases and V 6 bases, and 7 bases lay outside the gene matches. This CDR3 contains 14 residues. The CDR3 DNA is TGTGCCAGCAGCTCCGGACAGGGTCCTCAGCCCCAGCATTTT. Translation: CASSSGQGPQPQHF.

This clonotype was recorded at least ten times. This chain uses TRBV12-3 or TRBV12-4 with TRBJ1-5, with D maybe TRBD1 (5 bases). Trimming took 5 bases from V and 6 from J, leaving 14 bases between them. The CDR3 is made up of 14 amino acids. The CDR3 DNA sequence: TGTGCCAGCAGTGAAGGACTTAGGGGTCAGCCCCAGCATTTT. Protein: CASSEGLRGQPQHF.

This clonotype was detected ten times or more. The rearrangement links TRBV28 to TRBJ2-5, with D possibly matching TRBD1 (6 bases). The CDR3 is 13 amino acids. V shed 3 bases and J shed 3 bases, with 8 bases lying between them. The germline CDR1 and CDR2 sequences are MDHEN and SYDVKM. The CDR3 DNA sequence: TGTGCCAGCAGTTTTGAGGGGGAAGAGACCCAGTACTTC. This gives the protein CASSFEGEETQYF. The variable domain in full, completed from reference TRBV28 and TRBJ2-5, reads DVKVTQSSRYLVKRTGEKVFLECVQDMDHENMFWYRQDPGLGLRLIYFSYDVKMKEKGDIPEGYSVSREKKERFSLILESASTNQTSMYLCASSFEGEETQYFGPGTRLLVL.

This clonotype has at least ten counts. The chain has TRBV27 and TRBJ1-1; 9 bases are a match to TRBD1. V shed 0 bases and J 0 bases; nucleotides not matched to a gene: 8. CDR3 size: 18 residues. The V gene's germline CDR1 is MNHEY and CDR2 SMNVEV (reference sequence). CDR3: CASSLSGGQGAMNTEAFF. In DNA form, the CDR3 reads TGTGCCAGCAGTTTATCTGGGGGACAGGGAGCCATGAACACTGAAGCTTTCTTT.

This clonotype was detected ten times or more. The rearrangement joins TRBV29-1 to TRBJ1-2; D might be TRBD1 (5 bases). Trimming shortened V by 3 bases and J by 5 bases, and 10 bases separated the two germline ends. The CDR3 runs to 12 residues. Germline V lookup: CDR1 SQVTM, CDR2 ANQGSEA. CDR3 DNA: TGCAGCGTTGATGACAGCGTGTATGGCTACACCTTC. As protein: CSVDDSVYGYTF.

This clonotype appeared a few times. The chain couples TRBV2 to TRBJ2-3; 8 positions agree with TRBD1. V dropped 9 bases and J dropped 0; count of bases not matched to a gene: 8. This CDR3 region has 15 residues. Germline V CDR1 and CDR2: SNHLY, FYNNEI. The DNA for the CDR3 is TGTGCCAGTAAAAGGGACAGGACTAGCACAGATACGCAGTATTTT. It specifies CASKRDRTSTDTQYF.

The chain has TRBV20-1 and TRBJ2-7; D gene uncertain. Germline assignment: CDR1 DFQATT and CDR2 SNEGSKA (reference sequence). The CDR3 covers 13 residues. Trimming cost V 1 base and J 4 bases, with 11 bases left between them. The CDR3 spells CSARGPATYEQYF. Here the CDR3 DNA reads TGCAGTGCTAGAGGCCCAGCGACGTACGAGCAGTACTTC.

In this sample, this clonotype turned up a few times. This CDR3 reads CASSIALGPRSDYGYTF. The CDR3 DNA sequence: TGTGCCAGTAGTATAGCCTTGGGACCGCGATCTGACTATGGCTACACCTTC. The chain carries TRBV19 and TRBJ1-2; D possibly corresponds to TRBD1 (5 bases). Per germline, CDR1 LNHDA and CDR2 SQIVND (reference sequence). The CDR3 is 17 residues long. The V end was cut by 1 base, the J end by 3 bases, with 18 bases between.

This chain links TRBV6-1 with TRBJ2-2; 7 bases agree with TRBD2. Trimming at V came to 5 bases and at J to 6 bases, leaving 6 bases not matched to a gene. The CDR3 is 14 amino acids. Germline lookup yields CDR1 MNHNS and CDR2 SASEGT. CDR3 protein: CASSNPREAGELFF. CDR3 sequence (DNA): TGTGCCAGCAGTAACCCCCGGGAGGCCGGGGAGCTGTTTTTT.

The chain is built from TRBV5-4 and TRBJ2-5, with D hard to call. The V gene's germline CDR1 is SGHNT and CDR2 YYREEE (reference sequence). The CDR3 is 15 amino acids. V gave up 6 bases and J gave up 1 base, with 16 bases separating them. The CDR3, as DNA: TGTGCCAGCACCCAAGACGGGCTGTCCCAAGAGACCCAGTACTTC. Residues: CASTQDGLSQETQYF.

The chain couples TRBV29-1 to TRBJ1-4; 9 bases match TRBD1. The CDR3 runs 15 residues. Germline V gives CDR1 SQVTM, CDR2 ANQGSEA. With 1 base clipped from V and 8 bases from J, the junction kept 8 bases outside the gene matches. This CDR3 is CSVEAKTGGYEKLFF. CDR3 in DNA: TGCAGCGTTGAAGCTAAGACAGGGGGATACGAAAAACTGTTTTTT.

In this sample, this clonotype turned up a few times. The chain links TRBV10-3 to TRBJ2-7, with TRBD2 as a possible D gene (5 bases). The CDR3 is 13 residues long. Germline CDR1 and CDR2: ENHRY and SYGVKD. V was trimmed by 10 bases and J by 5 bases, leaving 18 bases between them. The DNA of the CDR3 is TGTGCCACCCCTGGTAGCAGAGCGGACGAGCAGTACTTC. Translation: CATPGSRADEQYF.

As to this clonotype: A clone one base away is much larger, so this may be a read error. This chain uses TRBV2 with TRBJ2-2; D is unresolved. Germline lookup yields CDR1 SNHLY and CDR2 FYNNEI. The CDR3 is 15 amino acids. The CDR3: CANSGPSLNTGELFF. CDR3 DNA: TGTGCCAACAGTGGCCCCTCCCTAAACACCGGGGAGCTGTTTTTT. The full variable domain, with the rest looked up from reference TRBV2 and TRBJ2-2, is EPEVTQTPSHQVTQMGQEVILRCVPISNHLYFYWYRQILGQKVEFLVSFYNNEISEKSEIFDDQFSVERPDGSNFTLKIRSTKLEDSAMYFCANSGPSLNTGELFFGEGSRLTVL.

This clonotype was seen a handful of times. The V call is TRBV28, the J call TRBJ1-2; no firm D call. This CDR3 comprises 11 residues. Germline CDR1 MDHEN, CDR2 SYDVKM. The chain's CDR3 is CAIIREGGYTF. The CDR3 nucleotides read TGTGCGATCATTAGGGAGGGTGGCTACACCTTC.